The sequence of this TCR beta chain was determined in a study of CD8+CD57+ T cells in acquired aplastic anemia. Broader study findings: Around 27 CD8+ CDR3 sequences occurred in both the patients and the controls.

On this clonotype: As yet, its antigen is unknown.

Patients chosen for sequencing had shown CD8+CD57+ cell expansion by flow cytometry. This CDR3 is built from 11 residues. Trimming cost V 2 bases and J 6 bases, with 3 bases left between them. Germline CDR1 reads SGHRS; CDR2 reads YFSETQ. Template material for TCR beta VDJ and CDR3 profiling consisted of genomic DNA. In TCRdb, the reads were re-called with MiXCR into one record per CDR3 protein. The data hold about 240,000 distinct CDR3 sequences, with around half observed a single time. What was sequenced was sorted CD4+, CD8+, or CD8+CD57+ T cells (not recorded which) from PBMCs. The clonotype was recovered from a human donor with aplastic anemia. The V call is TRBV5-1, the J call TRBJ1-5; unclear D gene. Here the CDR3 reads CASSLGQPQHF. The CDR3 DNA is TGCGCCAGCAGCTTAGGTCAGCCCCAGCATTTT.